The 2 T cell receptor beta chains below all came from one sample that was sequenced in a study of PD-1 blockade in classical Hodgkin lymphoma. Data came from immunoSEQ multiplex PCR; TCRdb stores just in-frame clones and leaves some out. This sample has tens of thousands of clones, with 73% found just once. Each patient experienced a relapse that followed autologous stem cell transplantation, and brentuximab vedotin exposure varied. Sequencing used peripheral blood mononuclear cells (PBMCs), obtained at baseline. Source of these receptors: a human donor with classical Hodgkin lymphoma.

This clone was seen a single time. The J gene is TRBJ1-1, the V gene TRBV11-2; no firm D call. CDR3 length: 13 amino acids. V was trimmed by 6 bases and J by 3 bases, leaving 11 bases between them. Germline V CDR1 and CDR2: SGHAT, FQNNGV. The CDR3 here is CASRALVDTEAFF. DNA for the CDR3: TGTGCCAGCAGGGCCCTAGTAGACACTGAAGCTTTCTTT. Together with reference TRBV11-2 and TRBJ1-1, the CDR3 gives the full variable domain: EAGVAQSPRYKIIEKRQSVAFWCNPISGHATLYWYQQILGQGPKLLIQFQNNGVVDDSQLPKDRFSAERLKGVDSTLKIQPAKLEDSAVYLCASRALVDTEAFFGQGTRLTVV.

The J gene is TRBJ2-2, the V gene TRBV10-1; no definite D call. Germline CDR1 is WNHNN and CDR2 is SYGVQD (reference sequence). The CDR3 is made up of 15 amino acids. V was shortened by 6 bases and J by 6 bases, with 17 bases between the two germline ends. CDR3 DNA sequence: TGCGCCAGCAGCGTGACCCAAGAGTTAGCCGGGGAGCTGTTTTTT. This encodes CASSVTQELAGELFF.